This T cell receptor (beta chain) is from a study of T cells in Graves' hyperthyroidism and ophthalmopathy. Using RNA transcripts as the source, TCR beta CDR3 regions were amplified. HTBI primers were employed in a first-round RT-PCR of the TCR CDR3. TCRdb reprocessed the multiplex PCR reads via MiXCR and lists one record per CDR3 protein. The sample yields about 620,000 distinct CDR3 sequences, about a sixth seen once. The study excluded patients with uncontrolled infection, other autoimmune disease, pregnancy or lactation. Each 10 ml fresh peripheral blood draw supplied the PBMCs. CDR3 length: 13 residues. Germline V gene data show CDR1 as SGHRS and CDR2 as YFSETQ. V was pared by 0 bases and J by 5 bases, with 8 bases between.

This TCR was sampled from a woman between 25 and 40 years old with Graves' hyperthyroidism. The sequenced material came from blood. V usage is TRBV5-1 and J usage is TRBJ2-5; D is uncertain. CDR3: CASSLGIGETQYF. The CDR3 nucleotides read TGCGCCAGCAGCTTGGGGATCGGGGAGACCCAGTACTTC.